This T cell receptor (beta chain) appears in the sequencing data of a study of cytomegalovirus exposure and HLA in healthy donors. Study-wide results and limits: Most subjects' HLA-A and HLA-B alleles were reportedly predicted from TCR beta sequences. Confirmation in vitro established that a few CMV-associated chains were specific for CMV antigens.

This CDR3 contains 19 residues. The germline gives CDR1 SQVTM, CDR2 ANQGSEA. V dropped 4 bases and J dropped 2; count of bases not matched to a gene: 16. This clone has just a few counts. Its antigen is currently unknown. 13 Jbeta primers and 60 Vbeta primers were used for the PCR. The data were produced by immunoSEQ multiplex PCR, yet TCRdb's version contains in-frame clones alone and is incomplete. The sample carries more than 150,000 clones, roughly 84% recorded once. The chain employs TRBV29-1 and TRBJ2-3, with TRBD2 matching over 12 bases. The receptor's source is a girl younger than two in good health and CMV-seronegative. Sequencing was carried out using PBMCs. CDR3 nucleotide sequence: TGCAGCGTTGGGAGGGGGCCCGCTAGCGGGGGGGCCCACACAGATACGCAGTATTTT. Residues: CSVGRGPASGGAHTDTQYF.